Listed below are T cell receptor beta chains from one sample, sequenced in a study of blood T cell repertoires in COVID-19. Produced via immunoSEQ multiplex PCR; TCRdb's table is partial and in-frame only. The table lists some 51,000 clones, 85% to 90% of them singletons. Sequenced input: peripheral blood. These receptors all come from a man aged 45-65 years with active COVID-19. CDR3s include the opening cysteine and the closing phenylalanine or tryptophan. Fields, in order: J gene, D gene, V gene, clone size, CDR3 protein, CDR3 DNA. D genes are given only for firm matches. The size field is filled for only some rows; it gives once, few, many or a size class.

>TRBJ1-1|-|TRBV28|-
CASRGDTGPNTEAFF
TGTGCCAGCAGGGGGGATACAGGGCCGAACACTGAAGCTTTCTTT
>TRBJ2-7|-|TRBV9|-
CASSVGAFSVYEQYF
TGTGCCAGCAGCGTAGGTGCATTCTCGGTTTACGAGCAGTACTTC
>TRBJ1-6|-|TRBV28|-
CASRESGRNSPLHF
TGTGCCAGCAGGGAATCAGGGCGGAATTCACCCCTCCACTTT
>TRBJ2-7|-|TRBV7-2|-
CASSLGPGVTYEQYF
TGTGCCAGCAGCTTAGGGCCGGGGGTTACCTACGAGCAGTACTTC
>TRBJ2-5|-|TRBV7-2|-
CASSPHLGYRVGETQYF
TGTGCCAGCAGCCCGCACCTGGGATACAGGGTCGGAGAGACCCAGTACTTC
>TRBJ1-2|TRBD1|TRBV5-1|-
CASSLDRGDEGYTF
TGCGCCAGCAGCTTGGACAGGGGCGATGAAGGCTACACCTTC
>TRBJ2-2|-|TRBV5-3|-
CARSYKNTGELFF
TGTGCCAGAAGCTACAAGAACACCGGGGAGCTGTTTTTT
>TRBJ2-2|-|TRBV28|few
CASSLGHSYTGELFF
TGTGCCAGCAGTTTAGGGCACTCTTACACCGGGGAGCTGTTTTTT
>TRBJ1-4|-|TRBV4-1|once
CASSQRRIATNEKLFF
TGCGCCAGCAGCCAGCGCAGGATTGCAACTAATGAAAAACTGTTTTTT
>TRBJ1-5|TRBD1|TRBV7-2|-
CASSLNTGGQPQHF
TGTGCCAGCAGCTTAAACACAGGGGGGCAGCCCCAGCATTTT
>TRBJ2-5|-|TRBV5-1|-
CASSLAAGVGETQYF
TGCGCCAGCAGCTTGGCCGCAGGGGTAGGGGAGACCCAGTACTTC
>TRBJ1-4|TRBD1|TRBV18|-
CASSPRRGTGDEKLFF
TGTGCCAGCTCACCACGGCGAGGGACAGGGGATGAAAAACTGTTTTTT
>TRBJ2-7|TRBD1|TRBV7-9|-
CASSFTTGGYEQYF
TGTGCCAGCAGCTTTACGACAGGGGGCTACGAGCAGTACTTC
>TRBJ2-5|-|TRBV9|few
CASSVGQSGETQYF
TGTGCCAGCAGCGTAGGACAGAGCGGGGAGACCCAGTACTTC
>TRBJ2-2|-|TRBV7-3|-
CASSPGISTNTGELFF
TGTGCCAGCAGCCCAGGAATAAGTACGAACACCGGGGAGCTGTTTTTT
>TRBJ1-4|TRBD1|TRBV18|-
CASSPRQQGGTNEKLFF
TGTGCCAGCTCACCAAGGCAGCAGGGGGGAACTAATGAAAAACTGTTTTTT
>TRBJ2-7|TRBD2|TRBV10-3|-
CAISGGRTTYEQYF
TGTGCCATCTCCGGCGGGAGGACGACCTACGAGCAGTACTTC
>TRBJ2-1|-|TRBV3-1/TRBV3-2|-
CASSLLSLNEQFF
TGTGCCAGCAGCCTCCTATCTCTGAATGAGCAGTTCTTC
>TRBJ2-7|-|TRBV7-9|few
CASSITAYEQYF
TGTGCCAGCAGCATCACAGCTTACGAGCAGTACTTC
>TRBJ1-6|-|TRBV7-9|few
CASSLTDNSPLHF
TGTGCCAGCAGCTTAACAGATAATTCACCCCTCCACTTT
>TRBJ2-3|TRBD2|TRBV24-1|-
CATSDPSGRADTQYF
TGTGCCACCAGTGATCCCAGCGGGAGAGCAGATACGCAGTATTTT
>TRBJ2-3|TRBD2|TRBV9|-
CASSAGLAGSDTQYF
TGTGCCAGCAGCGCGGGACTAGCGGGATCAGATACGCAGTATTTT
>TRBJ1-5|TRBD1|TRBV7-6|-
CASSSGDRGNQPQHF
TGTGCCAGCAGCTCCGGGGACAGGGGTAATCAGCCCCAGCATTTT
>TRBJ1-2|-|TRBV3-1/TRBV3-2|-
CASSHLFSWTAPEDGYTF
TGTGCCAGCAGCCATTTATTCTCGTGGACGGCTCCGGAGGATGGCTACACCTTC
>TRBJ1-2|-|TRBV27|-
CASSDRKLNYGYTF
TGTGCCAGCAGTGACAGAAAACTAAACTATGGCTACACCTTC
>TRBJ2-1|-|TRBV4-1|-
CASSQPIRHNEQFF
TGCGCCAGCAGCCAACCCATTCGACATAATGAGCAGTTCTTC